This record concerns one TCR beta chain sequence. What it binds is unknown. Clones were sequenced by immunoSEQ multiplex PCR, and TCRdb holds only the in-frame ones, with some missing. The sample contains some 53,000 clones, around 97% of which appear only once. The record originates from a study of siplizumab effects on memory and regulatory T cells. Trimming left V 2 bases short and J 0 bases short, with 10 bases between. Germline CDR1 is SGHNT and CDR2 is YYREEE (reference sequence). This CDR3 is 15 amino acids long. Study-wide findings and caveats: Naive T cells appeared more diverse than memory cells and seemed to be major alloresponse contributors.

This receptor was obtained from a human donor in good health. Material for sequencing was naive CD4+ T cells sorted from blood. The rearrangement uses TRBV5-4 and TRBJ2-3; D is possibly TRBD2 (6 bases). CDR3 sequence: CASSFVGSSTDTQYF. The CDR3 nucleotides read TGTGCCAGCAGCTTCGTCGGGAGTAGCACAGATACGCAGTATTTT.